These T cell receptor beta chains were read from a single sample in a study of shared clonotypes between healthy human individuals. Profiled with immunoSEQ multiplex PCR; TCRdb holds only in-frame clones, not every one. The data contain approximately 1,500,000 clones, 98% of them singletons. Sequenced material: naive CD4+ T cells sorted from blood. The origin of the receptors is a man younger than 40 in good health. The CDR3 runs from the conserved cysteine through the conserved F or W. Each record gives: V gene, J gene, D gene, clone size, CDR3 DNA, CDR3 protein. The D gene is left open where the match is weak. Clone size, where shown, is once, few, many, or a class for clones that have expanded.

TRBV19,TRBJ2-7,TRBD2,NA,TGTGCCAGTAGCCAAGGCGGGAGAATCTACGAGCAGTACTTC,CASSQGGRIYEQYF
TRBV27,TRBJ2-3,TRBD2,NA,TGTGCCAGCAGTTTGTACCTAGCGGGTGTTATAACGCAGTATTTT,CASSLYLAGVITQYF
TRBV12-5,TRBJ2-1,NA,NA,TGTGCTAGTGGTTTGCTGCTGGGGGAGGCGGATCATGAGCAGTTCTTC,CASGLLLGEADHEQFF
TRBV7-6,TRBJ2-1,NA,NA,TGTGCCAGCAGCTTAGAACAGGGCTATGAGCAGTTCTTC,CASSLEQGYEQFF
TRBV27,TRBJ2-7,TRBD1,NA,TGTGCCAGCAGGCGGCCGGGACAGGTCTACGAGCAGTACTTC,CASRRPGQVYEQYF
TRBV10-1,TRBJ2-2,TRBD1,NA,TGCGCCAGCAGCGCGGACAGGAGAAACACCGGGGAGCTGTTTTTT,CASSADRRNTGELFF
TRBV5-1,TRBJ2-5,TRBD2,NA,TGCGCCAGCAGCTCTACTAGCGGGCAAGAGACCCAGTACTTC,CASSSTSGQETQYF
TRBV9,TRBJ2-5,NA,NA,TGTGCCAGCAGCGTAGCTGGAGAGACCCAGTACTTC,CASSVAGETQYF
TRBV11-3,TRBJ2-1,NA,NA,TGTGCCAGCAGCTCCCCGCGAGGGCCGAGGTCCAATGAGCAGTTCTTC,CASSSPRGPRSNEQFF
TRBV2,TRBJ2-7,TRBD2,NA,TGTGCCAGCATTAGCGGGAGTTGGTCCTACGAGCAGTACTTC,CASISGSWSYEQYF
TRBV18,TRBJ1-3,NA,NA,TGTGCCAGCTCACCACGGATAGATCCCTCTGGAAACACCATATATTTT,CASSPRIDPSGNTIYF
TRBV5-1,TRBJ2-1,TRBD2,NA,TGCGCCAGCAGCGACCCTAGCGGGAGTTTCAATGAGCAGTTCTTC,CASSDPSGSFNEQFF
TRBV2,TRBJ2-7,NA,once,TGTGCCAGCAGTGAAAGGGACGACGAGCAGTACTTC,CASSERDDEQYF
TRBV6-5,TRBJ1-5,TRBD1,NA,TGTGCCAGCAGTCGAGACAGGGGGAATCAGCCCCAGCATTTT,CASSRDRGNQPQHF
TRBV10-2,TRBJ2-7,TRBD1,NA,TGCGCCACGCTTGGGGTGACAGGGGCCCACGAGCAGTACTTC,CATLGVTGAHEQYF
TRBV19,TRBJ2-7,TRBD2,NA,TGTGCCAGTAGTATACAACTAGCGGGAGCTTTGTACGAGCAGTACTTC,CASSIQLAGALYEQYF
TRBV25-1,TRBJ2-5,NA,once,TGTGCCAGCCAGTACCAAGAGACCCAGTACTTC,CASQYQETQYF
TRBV28,TRBJ2-7,NA,once,TGTGCCAGCAGTTCACCCAGAGTAACCTACGAGCAGTACTTC,CASSSPRVTYEQYF
TRBV2,TRBJ1-1,NA,NA,TGTGCCAGCAGTGAAGCTGGAGGGGACACTGAAGCTTTCTTT,CASSEAGGDTEAFF
TRBV5-1,TRBJ2-2,NA,NA,TGCGCCACGACTGAAACGGCAGGGAAAAACACCGGGGAGCTGTTTTTT,CATTETAGKNTGELFF
TRBV28,TRBJ2-1,TRBD2,NA,TGTGCCAGCAGTCCGTGGACTAGCGGCTCCTACAATGAGCAGTTCTTC,CASSPWTSGSYNEQFF
TRBV7-9,TRBJ2-1,NA,NA,TGTGCCAGCAGACTGGACGGGAGAGGGTCGGGTGAGCAGTTCTTC,CASRLDGRGSGEQFF
TRBV6-5,TRBJ1-3,NA,NA,TGTGCCAGCAGTTTTGCCCCCAGGGGAAACACCATATATTTT,CASSFAPRGNTIYF
TRBV19,TRBJ2-2,TRBD2,NA,TGTGCCAGTAGAAACCTAGCGGTTAACACCGGGGAGCTGTTTTTT,CASRNLAVNTGELFF
TRBV7-9,TRBJ2-7,NA,NA,TGTGCCAGCAGCTCCTGGACCGCCGCCCACGAGCAGTACTTC,CASSSWTAAHEQYF
TRBV28,TRBJ1-2,NA,NA,TGTGCCAGCAGCAGAACCTCGGGACCAAACTATGGCTACACCTTC,CASSRTSGPNYGYTF
TRBV14,TRBJ2-3,TRBD2,NA,TGTGCCAGCAGCCGCGGCGCCCTAGCGGGAGGGCGAATGGGTACGCAGTATTTT,CASSRGALAGGRMGTQYF
TRBV6-1,TRBJ2-7,NA,NA,TGTGCCAGCAGTGAAAACGCAGGGACCCCTTACGAGCAGTACTTC,CASSENAGTPYEQYF
TRBV5-4,TRBJ2-3,TRBD2,NA,TGTGCCAGCAGCAGGGAGGCTAGCGGAGGCACAGATACGCAGTATTTT,CASSREASGGTDTQYF
TRBV7-6,TRBJ2-2,TRBD2,NA,TGTGCCAGCAGCTCATTAGCGGGAGTTCCTCCCGGGGAGCTGTTTTTT,CASSSLAGVPPGELFF
TRBV5-1,TRBJ2-7,TRBD1,NA,TGCGCCAGCAGCTTGGGCCGGGGGACAGGGGTCTCCTACGAGCAGTACTTC,CASSLGRGTGVSYEQYF
TRBV2,TRBJ1-2,NA,NA,TGTGCCAGCAGCCCGGATGTTCCGGGGACCTATGGCTACACCTTC,CASSPDVPGTYGYTF
TRBV7-2,TRBJ1-1,TRBD1,once,TGTGCCAGCAGCCCTTCCGGGACAGGGTGGAACACTGAAGCTTTCTTT,CASSPSGTGWNTEAFF
TRBV2,TRBJ1-2,NA,NA,TGTGCCAGCAGTGATCCCACGGTACGTGGCTACACCTTC,CASSDPTVRGYTF
TRBV6-5,TRBJ1-5,NA,NA,TGTGCCAGCAGCCCCGCGGGACTGGGCCCTCAGCCCCAGCATTTT,CASSPAGLGPQPQHF
TRBV6-5,TRBJ2-3,TRBD1,NA,TGTGCCAGCAGTTACTCTGTGGGACAGGGATCAGATACGCAGTATTTT,CASSYSVGQGSDTQYF
TRBV29-1,TRBJ1-2,NA,NA,TGCAGCGTTGAAAACGAGGGGGGCTATGGCTACACCTTC,CSVENEGGYGYTF
TRBV7-2,TRBJ2-1,TRBD1,NA,TGTGCCAGCAGCTTAGGGGGACAGGTATACAATGAGCAGTTCTTC,CASSLGGQVYNEQFF
TRBV16,TRBJ2-3,NA,NA,TGTGCCAGCAGCCAATCGGGGACTAGCACAGATACGCAGTATTTT,CASSQSGTSTDTQYF
TRBV11-2,TRBJ2-7,NA,once,TGTGCCAGCAGCTCCGCCGGGGGATCCTTCGAGCAGTACTTC,CASSSAGGSFEQYF
TRBV10-3,TRBJ2-7,NA,NA,TGTGCCATTTCTCCGACTTCCGACGAGCAGTACTTC,CAISPTSDEQYF
TRBV21-1,TRBJ1-4,NA,NA,TGTGCCAGTTTCCACTGGGAGGATGAAAAACTGTTTTTT,CASFHWEDEKLFF
TRBV5-1,TRBJ2-1,NA,NA,TGCGCCAGCATTCTCGAACCCGCCGACAGGAAGCAGTTCTTC,CASILEPADRKQFF
TRBV7-9,TRBJ1-5,NA,NA,TGTGCCAGCAGCTCCCCCGGACAGCCAAATCAGCCCCAGCATTTT,CASSSPGQPNQPQHF
TRBV7-2,TRBJ2-7,NA,NA,TGTGCCAGCAGCCCCGACAGACTCTCATCCTACGAGCAGTACTTC,CASSPDRLSSYEQYF
TRBV5-1,TRBJ2-7,TRBD1,NA,TGCGCCAGCAGCTTCCGACAGGGTCAACGCGAGCAGTACTTC,CASSFRQGQREQYF
TRBV29-1,TRBJ2-7,NA,NA,TGCAGCGTTGTCCTGGACACTCTAAGAGGCGAGCAGTACTTC,CSVVLDTLRGEQYF